This paragraph covers one T cell receptor beta chain sequence. Data came from immunoSEQ multiplex PCR; TCRdb stores just in-frame clones and leaves some out. Among 4,000 to 5,000 clones listed, roughly 81% were seen once. The source of the sample is a study of T cells and Merkel cell carcinoma outcomes. The sequencing sample was made of tumor tissue from Merkel cell carcinoma. This TCR was recovered from a human donor with Merkel cell carcinoma.

The CDR3 region is CASSQEGGAGGGYTF. CDR3 nucleotides: TGTGCCAGCAGCCAAGAAGGCGGGGCGGGGGGAGGCTACACCTTC. V usage is TRBV4-2 and J usage is TRBJ1-2, with D possibly being TRBD1 (5 bases). Trimming cost V 0 bases and J 8 bases, with 16 bases left between them. In germline, CDR1 is LGHNA, CDR2 YNFKEQ. The CDR3 runs to 15 residues.